The sample holds a few counts of the clone carrying this T cell receptor beta chain. Its antigen is as yet unknown. This CDR3 has 13 amino acids. Germline CDR1 is SGDLS and CDR2 is YYNGEE. The V and J ends lost 4 bases and 6 bases, in that order; junction bases with no gene match: 2. Attachment of unique molecular identifiers to individual cDNA molecules was performed. One entry per CDR3 protein, called by TCRdb with MiXCR from the 5' RACE reads. The sample carries some 97,000 distinct CDR3 sequences, about 10% recorded once. This record comes from a study of early T cells in non-severe SARS-CoV-2 infection. Background on the study: Sequenced material consisted of bulk RNA (from unsorted whole blood), and chains were unpaired.

Regarding the study as a whole: Matching results from VDJdb favored anti-spike CD8 responses, leaving private and CD4 specificities undetected.

The source was whole blood, collected at baseline. The chain uses TRBV9 and TRBJ2-2; 8 nucleotides match TRBD1. The TCR was taken from an adult who was a healthcare worker with PCR-confirmed SARS-CoV-2 infection or an uninfected control (not recorded which). The chain's CDR3 is CASSTGGPGELFF. CDR3 sequence (DNA): TGTGCCAGCAGCACAGGGGGGCCCGGGGAGCTGTTTTTT.